This TCR beta chain was captured by sequencing in a study of blood T cell dynamics during melanoma immunotherapy. The ends were cut back, 1 base at V and 3 bases at J, with 6 bases in the middle. Germline CDR1 and CDR2: SEHNR and FQNEAQ (reference sequence). The CDR3 extends over 13 amino acids. The time point denotes: week 3, after first cycle of checkpoint inhibitor. A fixed DNA input of roughly 0.35 ug was used per bulk PBMC sample. Data came from immunoSEQ multiplex PCR; TCRdb stores just in-frame clones and leaves some out. The top ten clones hold less than 25% of a sample with roughly 10,000 clones, over 85% of them seen once.

This sequence joins TRBV7-9 and TRBJ1-2; possible D gene TRBD1, 5 bases. The clonotype originates from a human donor with melanoma. The source was blood, collected from a patient treated with checkpoint blockade. The CDR3 sequence: CASSLGTHYGYTF. CDR3 DNA: TGTGCCAGCAGCTTAGGGACACACTATGGCTACACCTTC. Supplemented by reference TRBV7-9 and TRBJ1-2, the full variable domain reads DTGVSQNPRHKITKRGQNVTFRCDPISEHNRLYWYRQTLGQGPEFLTYFQNEAQLEKSRLLSDRFSAERPKGSFSTLEIQRTEQGDSAMYLCASSLGTHYGYTFGSGTRLTVV.